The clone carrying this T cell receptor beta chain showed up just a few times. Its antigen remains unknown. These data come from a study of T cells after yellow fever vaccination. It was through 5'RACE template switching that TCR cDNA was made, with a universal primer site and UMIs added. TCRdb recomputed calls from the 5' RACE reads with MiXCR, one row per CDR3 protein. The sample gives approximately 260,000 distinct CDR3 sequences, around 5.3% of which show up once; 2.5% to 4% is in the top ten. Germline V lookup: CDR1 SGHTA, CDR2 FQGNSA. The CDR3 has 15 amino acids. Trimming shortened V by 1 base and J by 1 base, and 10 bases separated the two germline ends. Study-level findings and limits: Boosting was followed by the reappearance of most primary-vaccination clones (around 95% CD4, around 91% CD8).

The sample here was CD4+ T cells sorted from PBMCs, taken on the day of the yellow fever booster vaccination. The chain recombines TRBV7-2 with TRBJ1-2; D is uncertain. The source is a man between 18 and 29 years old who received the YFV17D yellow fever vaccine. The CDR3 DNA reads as TGTGCCAGCAGCTTAGAGGCCGATCTTAACTATGGCTACACCTTC. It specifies CASSLEADLNYGYTF.